The source of this TCR beta chain is a study of blood T cell repertoires in COVID-19. The overall study: There were acute and convalescent COVID-19 samples, and they came from the United States, Italy and Spain. T cells, B-cell-depleted T cells, or PBMCs provided the cDNA or gDNA that served as material.

Per the study methods: How many nucleated cells were present was estimated from reference gene primer amplification. TCRdb's copy holds only in-frame clones and misses some; the assay was immunoSEQ multiplex PCR. The V and J calls and clone size come from that table; D and trimming were worked out from the DNA. The sample has 100,000 to 150,000 clones; 70% to 90% are singletons. This clone was observed a few times. Trimming removed 6 bases at V and 6 bases at J, with 12 bases between. The CDR3 runs to 13 residues. CDR1 SNHLY and CDR2 FYNNEI come from the germline V gene. The rearrangement uses TRBV2 and TRBJ1-5; no clear D. Sample: peripheral blood. The TCR sequence derives from a woman aged 50 to 60 with acute or convalescent COVID-19. The CDR3 spells CASSVENSQPQHF. CDR3 DNA: TGTGCCAGCAGCGTAGAAAATAGTCAGCCCCAGCATTTT. Full variable domain (rest looked up from reference TRBV2 and TRBJ1-5): EPEVTQTPSHQVTQMGQEVILRCVPISNHLYFYWYRQILGQKVEFLVSFYNNEISEKSEIFDDQFSVERPDGSNFTLKIRSTKLEDSAMYFCASSVENSQPQHFGDGTRLSIL.